The T cell receptor beta chain described here comes from a study of response to subunit inactivated influenza vaccine. TCRdb re-analysed the RT-PCR reads in MiXCR, keeping a single row per CDR3 protein. Of 300,000 to 350,000 distinct CDR3 sequences in the sample, 21% were seen once. Notes on the study in general: There was a suggestion from the authors that each seasonal influenza vaccination recruits few new T cells.

Remarks on this clonotype: The target antigen is unknown.

Germline V gene data show CDR1 as DFQATT and CDR2 as SNEGSKA (reference sequence). The CDR3 is 15 amino acids. V was trimmed by 2 bases and J by 2 bases, leaving 15 bases between them. The rearrangement joins TRBV20-1 to TRBJ2-5; D uncertain. The sequence derives from a man between 45 and 75 years old who received an inactivated influenza vaccine. Sequenced here: PBMCs from blood, sampled 21 months after vaccination. This chain's CDR3 is CSARRKELLQETQYF. CDR3 DNA: TGCAGTGCTAGAAGGAAGGAGCTATTACAAGAGACCCAGTACTTC.